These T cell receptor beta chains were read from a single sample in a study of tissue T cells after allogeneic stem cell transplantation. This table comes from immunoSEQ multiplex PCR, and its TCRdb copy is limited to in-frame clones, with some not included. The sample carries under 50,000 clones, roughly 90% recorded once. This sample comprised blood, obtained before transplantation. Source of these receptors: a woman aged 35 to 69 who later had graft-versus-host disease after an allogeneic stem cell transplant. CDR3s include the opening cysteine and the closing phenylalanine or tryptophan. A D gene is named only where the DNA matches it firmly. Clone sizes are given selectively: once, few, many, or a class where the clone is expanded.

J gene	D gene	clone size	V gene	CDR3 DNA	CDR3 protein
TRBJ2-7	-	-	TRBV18	TGTGCCAGCTCACCGCAGGACGGTGAATGGTACGAGCAGTACTTC	CASSPQDGEWYEQYF
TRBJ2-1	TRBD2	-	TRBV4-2	TGTGCCAGCAGCCAAGAGGAGGCGGGAGGTAATGAGCAGTTCTTC	CASSQEEAGGNEQFF
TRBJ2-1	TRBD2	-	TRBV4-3	TGCGCCAGCAGCCAAGGGTGGACTAGCGGGAGGGCCTACAATGAGCAGTTCTTC	CASSQGWTSGRAYNEQFF
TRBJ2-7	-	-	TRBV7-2	TGTGCCAGCAGCTTGAAAGGGTCGGCAACCTACGAGCAGTACTTC	CASSLKGSATYEQYF
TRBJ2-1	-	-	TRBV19	TGTGCCAGTACCCTGACTAGCTCCTACAATGAGCAGTTCTTC	CASTLTSSYNEQFF
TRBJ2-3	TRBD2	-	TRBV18	TGTGCCAGCTCACCCCGACTAGCGGGAGGCTCTAGCACAGATACGCAGTATTTT	CASSPRLAGGSSTDTQYF
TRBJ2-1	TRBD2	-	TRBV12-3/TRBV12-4	TGTGCCAGCGGGACTAGCGGGAGATTCGGGCAGTTCTTC	CASGTSGRFGQFF
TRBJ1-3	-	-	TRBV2	TGTGCCAGCAGTGAGGCCGGAAACACCATATATTTT	CASSEAGNTIYF
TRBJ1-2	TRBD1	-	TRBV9	TGTGCCAGCAGCGTAACTGCCGCGGGACAGGGGAGTGGCTACACCTTC	CASSVTAAGQGSGYTF
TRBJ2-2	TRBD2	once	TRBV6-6	TGTGCCAGCAGCCGGGGACTAGCTTCAAACACCGGGGAGCTGTTTTTT	CASSRGLASNTGELFF
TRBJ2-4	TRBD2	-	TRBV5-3	TGTGCCAGAAGCTTGGGGCTAGCGGGAGGGCCATTGGCCAAAAACATTCAGTACTTC	CARSLGLAGGPLAKNIQYF
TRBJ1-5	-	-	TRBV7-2	TGTGCCAGCAGCTTAGGGGGTTATAGCAATCAGCCCCAGCATTTT	CASSLGGYSNQPQHF
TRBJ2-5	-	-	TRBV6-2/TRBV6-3	TGTGCCAGCAGCCCCTGGGGAACGGGATCGACAGAGACCCAGTACTTC	CASSPWGTGSTETQYF
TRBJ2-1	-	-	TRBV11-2	TGTGCCAGCAGCACCCTTAATAGTGCCTACAATGAGCAGTTCTTC	CASSTLNSAYNEQFF
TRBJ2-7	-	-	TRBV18	TGTGCCAGCTCACCACTGGCATCCGGCGAGCAGTACTTC	CASSPLASGEQYF
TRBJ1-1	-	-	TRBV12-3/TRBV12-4	TGTGCCAGCAGGGGCGCGGGCCGAACTGAAGCTTTCTTT	CASRGAGRTEAFF
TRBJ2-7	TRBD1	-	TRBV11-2	TGTGCCAGCAGCCGACCGGGACAGGGGGCAAACGAGCAGTACTTC	CASSRPGQGANEQYF
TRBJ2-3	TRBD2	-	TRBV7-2	TGTGCCAGCAGCCCCTGGACTAGCGGAAACACAGATACGCAGTATTTT	CASSPWTSGNTDTQYF
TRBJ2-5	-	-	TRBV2	TGTGCCAGCAGCCCCTACATATCTGGGGGGACCCAGTACTTC	CASSPYISGGTQYF
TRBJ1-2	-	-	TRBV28	TGTGCCAGCCGGCAGAACGTTAACTATGGCTACACCTTC	CASRQNVNYGYTF
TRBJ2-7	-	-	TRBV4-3	TGCGCCAGCAGCCAAGGTCTAGCACCCTACGAGCAGTACTTC	CASSQGLAPYEQYF
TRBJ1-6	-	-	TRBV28	TGTGCCAGCAGTTTGGCGGGACGATCGGTTCCACCCCTCCACTTT	CASSLAGRSVPPLHF
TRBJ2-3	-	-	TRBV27	TGTGCCAGCAGTTTAGTAACAGAAGGGGATACGCAGTATTTT	CASSLVTEGDTQYF
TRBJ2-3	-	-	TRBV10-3	TGTGCCATCAGTGAGGCCTTGGCTAGCACAGATACGCAGTATTTT	CAISEALASTDTQYF
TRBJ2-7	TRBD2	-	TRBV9	TGTGCCAGCAGCGTCGGGGGGACTATGGTGTCGTCGCCCTACGAGCAGTACTTC	CASSVGGTMVSSPYEQYF
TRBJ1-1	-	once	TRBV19	TGTGCCAGTAGTATAGCGGGGCTTAGGTCCACTGAAGCTTTCTTT	CASSIAGLRSTEAFF
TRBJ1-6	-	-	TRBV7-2	TGTGCCAGCAGCTACAGGAAGGAGGGTTCACCCCTCCACTTT	CASSYRKEGSPLHF
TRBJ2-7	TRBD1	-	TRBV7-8	TGTGCCAGCAGCTTAGAAGGGACAGGGGGCTACGAGCAGTACTTC	CASSLEGTGGYEQYF
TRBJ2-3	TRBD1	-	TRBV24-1	TGTGCCACCAGTGATTCCGGGACAGGGGGCAGGGCAGATACGCAGTATTTT	CATSDSGTGGRADTQYF
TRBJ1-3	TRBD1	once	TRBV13	TGTGCCAGCAGCCTACGACCCCCGGACAGGGTAAACACCATATATTTT	CASSLRPPDRVNTIYF
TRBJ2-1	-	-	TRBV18	TGTGCCAGCTCACCAACCAACAATGAGCAGTTCTTC	CASSPTNNEQFF
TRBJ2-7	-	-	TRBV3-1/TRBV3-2	TGTGCCAGCAGCCAAGATCCATCGGGGCGGAGGGGGAGTGGTAGGCAGTACTTC	CASSQDPSGRRGSGRQYF
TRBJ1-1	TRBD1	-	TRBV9	TGTGCCAGCAGCCTGACAGGGTCGGGAACTGAAGCTTTCTTT	CASSLTGSGTEAFF
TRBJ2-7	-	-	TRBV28	TGTGCCAGCAGTTTAAGAAGGTGGGAGCAGTACTTC	CASSLRRWEQYF
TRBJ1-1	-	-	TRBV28	TGTGCCAGCAGGAGGACACGTGAAGCTTTCTTT	CASRRTREAFF
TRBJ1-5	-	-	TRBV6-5	TGTGCCAGCAGTTACTCGACCGGGAGGCAGCCCCAGCATTTT	CASSYSTGRQPQHF
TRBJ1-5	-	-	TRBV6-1	TGTGCCAGCAGTGAAGCAGTCTCGGATATATGGAATCAGCCCCAGCATTTT	CASSEAVSDIWNQPQHF
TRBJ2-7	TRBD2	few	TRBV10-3	TGTGCCATCAGTGAGCTAGCGGGAGGCTCCTACGAGCAGTACTTC	CAISELAGGSYEQYF
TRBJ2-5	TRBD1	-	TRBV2	TGTGCCAGCAGTCTTCCGGGACAGGGGCGGGGGGTGACCCAGTACTTC	CASSLPGQGRGVTQYF
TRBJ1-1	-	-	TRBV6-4	TGTGCCAGCAGCATGACAGAGAACACTGAAGCTTTCTTT	CASSMTENTEAFF
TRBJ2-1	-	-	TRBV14	TGTGCCAGCAGCCAAGACACAGAACTAAATGAGCAGTTCTTC	CASSQDTELNEQFF
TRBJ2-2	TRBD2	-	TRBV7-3	TGTGCCAGCAGCACCGGGACTAGCCTCACCGGGGAGCTGTTTTTT	CASSTGTSLTGELFF
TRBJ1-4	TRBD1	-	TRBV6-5	TGTGCCACCTACGGTCAGGGGGGCGATGAAAAACTGTTTTTT	CATYGQGGDEKLFF
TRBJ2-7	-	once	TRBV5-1	TGCGCCAGCAGCTTAGGAGAAGGGGTCTACGAGCAGTACTTC	CASSLGEGVYEQYF
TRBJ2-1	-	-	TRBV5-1	TGCGCCAGCAGCTTGGAGCTAGCGACCTACAATGAGCAGTTCTTC	CASSLELATYNEQFF
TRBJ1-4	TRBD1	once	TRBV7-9	TGTGCCAGCAACAGGGGAAATGAAAAACTGTTTTTT	CASNRGNEKLFF
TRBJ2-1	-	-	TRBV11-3	TGTGCCAGCAGCAAACGTCAACCGGGACTTAGCGCGTACAATGAGCAGTTCTTC	CASSKRQPGLSAYNEQFF
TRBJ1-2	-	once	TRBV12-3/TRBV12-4	TGTGCCAGCAGTCCCGATTATGGCTACACCTTC	CASSPDYGYTF
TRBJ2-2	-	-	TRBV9	TGTGCCAGCAGTGTAAGACAGGATCCCCCCGGGGAGCTGTTTTTT	CASSVRQDPPGELFF